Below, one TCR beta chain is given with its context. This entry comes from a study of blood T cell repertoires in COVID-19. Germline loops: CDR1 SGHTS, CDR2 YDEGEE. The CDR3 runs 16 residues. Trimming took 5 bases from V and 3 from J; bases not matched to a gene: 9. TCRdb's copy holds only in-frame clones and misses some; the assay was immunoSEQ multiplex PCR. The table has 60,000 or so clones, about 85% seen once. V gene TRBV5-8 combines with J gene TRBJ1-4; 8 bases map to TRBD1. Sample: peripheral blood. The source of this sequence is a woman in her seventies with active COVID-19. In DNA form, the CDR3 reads TGTGCCAGCAGGAGACAGGGGACTTCGGCTAATGAAAAACTGTTTTTT. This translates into CASRRQGTSANEKLFF.